The entry below describes one T cell receptor (beta chain). Germline is not matched at one junction end, which may reflect a read error. HTBI primers from iRepertoire and Arm-PCR of CDR3 regions yielded the TCR beta libraries. Each CDR3 protein is one row after TCRdb ran MiXCR on the multiplex PCR reads. Of some 500,000 distinct CDR3 sequences listed, approximately 13% are singletons. The record originates from a study of regulatory T cells in long-lasting Graves disease. Sample time point: newly diagnosed GD, antithyroid drugs for less than 3 months. PBMCs were the source of the RNA used for TCR sequencing. These records were also assigned to another study, of T cells in Graves' hyperthyroidism and ophthalmopathy. That paper states: Graves' hyperthyroidism showing no ophthalmopathy progression within 18 months was considered stable. Researchers found most expanded thyroid clonotypes above 0.001 in blood as well. By a 13 V-J model, ophthalmopathy was set apart from stable hyperthyroidism. Model predictions of ophthalmopathy came a median around 7.1 months before onset.

This clonotype originated in a man aged 25 to 40 with Graves disease. Source: peripheral blood mononuclear cells (PBMCs), taken at new diagnosis, from a patient treated with antithyroid drugs.

CDR3 nucleotide sequence: TGTGCCAGCAGCTTAGCAGGGCTAGCGGGAGGTAATAAGACCCGGTACTTC. Protein: CASSLAGLAGGNKTRYF. The rearrangement uses TRBV7-9 and TRBJ2-5; 11 bases are a match to TRBD2. The length of the CDR3 is 17 residues. CDR1 is SEHNR, CDR2 FQNEAQ, per germline (reference sequence).